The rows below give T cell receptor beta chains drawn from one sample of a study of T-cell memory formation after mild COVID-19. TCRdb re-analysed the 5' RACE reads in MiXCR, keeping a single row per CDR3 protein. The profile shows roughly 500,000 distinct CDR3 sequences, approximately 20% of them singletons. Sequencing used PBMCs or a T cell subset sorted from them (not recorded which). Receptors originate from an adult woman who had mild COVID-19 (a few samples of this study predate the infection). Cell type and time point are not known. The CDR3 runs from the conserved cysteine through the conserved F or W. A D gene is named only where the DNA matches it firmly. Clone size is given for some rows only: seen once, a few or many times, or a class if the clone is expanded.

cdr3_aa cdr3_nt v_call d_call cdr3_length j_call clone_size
CASSQDLRGRAVHEQFF TGCGCCAGCAGCCAAGATTTACGCGGGAGGGCTGTCCATGAGCAGTTCTTC TRBV4-3 TRBD2 17 TRBJ2-1 .
CASSPAGQGSADYTF TGTGCCAGCTCACCAGCCGGACAGGGATCGGCAGACTACACCTTC TRBV18 TRBD1 15 TRBJ1-2 few
CASSPGGPSRYGYTF TGTGCCAGCAGCCCGGGGGGACCTTCCCGCTATGGCTACACCTTC TRBV7-3 . 15 TRBJ1-2 .
CASSFTVGELFF TGTGCCAGCAGTTTTACGGTCGGGGAGCTGTTTTTT TRBV12-3/TRBV12-4 . 12 TRBJ2-2 few
CASSLDARVGGYTF TGTGCCAGCAGTTTAGACGCCAGGGTGGGTGGCTACACCTTC TRBV12-3/TRBV12-4 . 14 TRBJ1-2 .
CASSYVAGISYNEQFF TGTGCCAGCAGTTATGTGGCAGGGATCTCCTACAATGAGCAGTTCTTC TRBV12-3/TRBV12-4 . 16 TRBJ2-1 few
CASSYGLAGRTDTQYF TGTGCCAGCAGCTACGGACTAGCGGGGCGCACAGATACGCAGTATTTT TRBV11-2 TRBD2 16 TRBJ2-3 few
CSARGINYGQYF TGCAGTGCTAGAGGGATAAACTACGGGCAGTACTTC TRBV20-1 . 12 TRBJ2-7 .
CSARKPGLSLYNEQFF TGCAGTGCTAGAAAGCCGGGGTTATCTTTATACAATGAGCAGTTCTTC TRBV20-1 . 16 TRBJ2-1 .
CASSPAQGSGSGYEQYF TGCGCCAGCAGCCCGGCCCAGGGTAGCGGGAGCGGCTACGAGCAGTACTTC TRBV5-1 TRBD2 17 TRBJ2-7 few
CASSLVRGSSNEQFF TGTGCCAGCAGTTTAGTCAGGGGGTCTTCCAATGAGCAGTTCTTC TRBV12-3/TRBV12-4 TRBD1 15 TRBJ2-1 .
CATRQPNTGELFF TGTGCCACCAGACAGCCCAACACCGGGGAGCTGTTTTTT TRBV6-1 . 13 TRBJ2-2 .
CASSQENNEQFF TGCGCCAGCAGCCAAGAGAACAATGAGCAGTTCTTC TRBV4-3 . 12 TRBJ2-1 few
CASSLGGLGFRQPQHF TGTGCCAGCAGCTTGGGGGGGCTTGGTTTTAGGCAGCCCCAGCATTTT TRBV27 . 16 TRBJ1-5 .
CASSLVLASGYNEQFF TGTGCCAGCAGCTTAGTTTTAGCTAGCGGCTACAATGAGCAGTTCTTC TRBV7-2 TRBD2 16 TRBJ2-1 few
CASSLGIGGTGGVYEQYF TGTGCCAGCAGCTTAGGGATCGGGGGGACAGGGGGAGTCTACGAGCAGTACTTC TRBV11-2 TRBD1 18 TRBJ2-7 many
CSVVTETYEQYF TGCAGCGTTGTAACAGAAACCTACGAGCAGTACTTC TRBV29-1 . 12 TRBJ2-7 many
CAWSGQTGYTTYEQYF TGTGCCTGGAGTGGACAAACAGGGTACACTACCTACGAGCAGTACTTC TRBV30 . 16 TRBJ2-7 .
CASRTAGLGGTYEQYF TGTGCCAGCAGGACTGCGGGGCTGGGGGGAACCTACGAGCAGTACTTC TRBV7-2 . 16 TRBJ2-7 few
CATSLALGGRGTGELFF TGTGCCACCTCGCTGGCTTTAGGCGGGAGAGGAACCGGGGAGCTGTTTTTT TRBV15 TRBD2 17 TRBJ2-2 many
CASSVGGTGTVHEQYF TGTGCCAGCAGCGTAGGTGGAACCGGGACAGTCCACGAGCAGTACTTC TRBV9 TRBD1 16 TRBJ2-7 few
CSVLPGQGAYNEQFF TGCAGCGTTCTACCGGGACAGGGGGCATACAATGAGCAGTTCTTC TRBV29-1 TRBD1 15 TRBJ2-1 .
CASSQDLGTLNTEAFF TGCGCCAGCAGCCAAGATTTGGGGACACTGAACACTGAAGCTTTCTTT TRBV4-1 . 16 TRBJ1-1 .
CASSHGGLNAYEQYF TGTGCCAGCAGCCACGGAGGGTTAAACGCCTACGAGCAGTACTTC TRBV7-9 . 15 TRBJ2-7 .
CASSVVPNEQFF TGTGCCAGCAGCGTAGTCCCCAATGAGCAGTTCTTC TRBV9 . 12 TRBJ2-1 few
CASISGRERSYEQYF TGTGCCAGCATCTCGGGGCGGGAGCGTTCCTACGAGCAGTACTTC TRBV7-2 TRBD2 15 TRBJ2-7 few
CASRETREQYF TGCGCCAGCAGGGAGACGCGCGAGCAGTACTTC TRBV5-1 . 11 TRBJ2-7 few
CASSTTEHDEQFF TGTGCCAGTAGTACGACTGAGCACGATGAGCAGTTCTTC TRBV19 . 13 TRBJ2-1 few
CASTRPGDGYEQYF TGTGCCAGCACCCGCCCAGGGGACGGCTACGAGCAGTACTTC TRBV6-5 . 14 TRBJ2-7 few
CASSQSRYYEQYF TGCGCCAGCAGCCAATCCAGATACTACGAGCAGTACTTC TRBV4-1 . 13 TRBJ2-7 .
CASSSSQGGEQFF TGTGCCAGCAGCTCATCACAGGGGGGTGAGCAGTTCTTC TRBV11-3 TRBD1 13 TRBJ2-1 .
CASSLNPTGVYEQYF TGTGCCAGCAGCTTGAACCCGACAGGCGTCTACGAGCAGTACTTC TRBV5-5 . 15 TRBJ2-7 .
CASSQGDGSITGELFF TGTGCCAGCAGCCAAGGGGACGGGTCTATCACCGGGGAGCTGTTTTTT TRBV4-2 . 16 TRBJ2-2 .
CASSFIRTANSNQPQHF TGTGCCAGCAGTTTTATTCGCACAGCGAATTCCAATCAGCCCCAGCATTTT TRBV12-3/TRBV12-4 . 17 TRBJ1-5 .
CSARGGAQGYTF TGCAGTGCTAGAGGGGGGGCGCAGGGCTACACCTTC TRBV20-1 . 12 TRBJ1-2 few
CSVGHLNTEAFF TGCAGCGTAGGACACCTGAACACTGAAGCTTTCTTT TRBV29-1 . 12 TRBJ1-1 .
CATTPLTGFEKLFF TGTGCCACCACACCGTTGACAGGATTTGAAAAACTGTTTTTT TRBV7-2 . 14 TRBJ1-4 few
CAWSREALSYNEQFF TGTGCCTGGAGCCGGGAAGCCTTATCCTACAATGAGCAGTTCTTC TRBV30 . 15 TRBJ2-1 once
CASSQDGNQPQHF TGCGCCAGCAGCCAAGACGGGAATCAGCCCCAGCATTTT TRBV4-1 . 13 TRBJ1-5 .
CASSPGGNGEQYF TGCGCCAGCAGCCCAGGGGGGAATGGCGAGCAGTACTTC TRBV5-1 . 13 TRBJ2-7 few
CAISATFTDTQYF TGTGCCATCAGTGCGACCTTCACAGATACGCAGTATTTT TRBV10-3 . 13 TRBJ2-3 .
CASSPGPSSGANVLTF TGCGCCAGCAGCCCCGGGCCCAGCTCTGGGGCCAACGTCCTGACTTTC TRBV5-1 . 16 TRBJ2-6 few
CASSQAGTGAGELFF TGTGCCAGCAGCCAAGCCGGGACAGGGGCCGGGGAGCTGTTTTTT TRBV3-1 TRBD1 15 TRBJ2-2 .
CASSVAGQPRETQYF TGTGCCAGCAGCGTAGCCGGACAGCCGAGGGAGACCCAGTACTTC TRBV9 . 15 TRBJ2-5 few
CSVCTSGGFNNEQFF TGCAGCGTTTGTACTAGCGGGGGTTTTAACAATGAGCAGTTCTTC TRBV29-1 TRBD2 15 TRBJ2-1 .
CSVGTSGRAEQYF TGCAGCGTAGGGACTAGCGGGAGGGCCGAGCAGTACTTC TRBV29-1 TRBD2 13 TRBJ2-7 .
CAISGEEDSSYEQYF TGTGCCATCAGTGGAGAGGAGGACAGCTCCTACGAGCAGTACTTC TRBV10-3 . 15 TRBJ2-7 .
CAIKARGGEGTDTQYF TGTGCCATAAAGGCCCGCGGGGGGGAAGGCACAGATACGCAGTATTTT TRBV27 TRBD2 16 TRBJ2-3 .
CASSRISEGTSGSPLFQNIQYF TGTGCCAGCAGCCGGATCTCTGAAGGGACTAGCGGGAGCCCCCTCTTTCAAAACATTCAGTACTTC TRBV4-2 TRBD2 22 TRBJ2-4 few
CASSLGTGSGNVLTF TGTGCCAGCAGCTTGGGTACGGGATCGGGCAACGTCCTGACTTTC TRBV5-6 . 15 TRBJ2-6 .
CASSLEIAAGGFYEQYF TGTGCCAGCAGCTTAGAGATCGCGGCAGGGGGGTTCTACGAGCAGTACTTC TRBV7-9 . 17 TRBJ2-7 .
CASSVAGLAAYNEQFF TGTGCCAGCAGCGTAGCTGGTCTAGCGGCCTACAATGAGCAGTTCTTC TRBV9 TRBD2 16 TRBJ2-1 .
CASSLGLGKRLNEQFF TGTGCCAGCAGCTTAGGTCTAGGGAAAAGGCTCAATGAGCAGTTCTTC TRBV7-2 . 16 TRBJ2-1 many
CASSPGTGKGTDTQYF TGTGCCAGCAGCCCCGGGACAGGGAAGGGGACAGATACGCAGTATTTT TRBV7-9 TRBD1 16 TRBJ2-3 few
CASSQDWGSQPQHF TGTGCCAGCAGCCAAGATTGGGGGAGTCAGCCCCAGCATTTT TRBV4-2 . 14 TRBJ1-5 .